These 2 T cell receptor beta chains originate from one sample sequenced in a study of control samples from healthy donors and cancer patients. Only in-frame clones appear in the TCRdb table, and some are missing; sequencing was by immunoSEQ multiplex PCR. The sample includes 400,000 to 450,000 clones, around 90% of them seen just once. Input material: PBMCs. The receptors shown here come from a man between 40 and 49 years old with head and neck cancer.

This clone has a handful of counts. Written as DNA, the CDR3 is TGTGCCAGTAACAGAAGCAATCAGCCCCAGCATTTT. This translates into CASNRSNQPQHF. This chain connects TRBV28 to TRBJ1-5; D gene uncertain. This CDR3 contains 12 residues. Germline loops: CDR1 MDHEN, CDR2 SYDVKM. Trimming removed 9 bases at V and 1 base at J, with 7 bases between.

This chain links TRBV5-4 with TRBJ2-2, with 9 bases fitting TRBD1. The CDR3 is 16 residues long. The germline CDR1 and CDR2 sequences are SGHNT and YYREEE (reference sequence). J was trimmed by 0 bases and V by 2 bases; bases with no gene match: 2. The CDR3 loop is CASSFNRGPNTGELFF. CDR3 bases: TGTGCCAGCAGCTTTAACAGGGGGCCGAACACCGGGGAGCTGTTTTTT.